This T cell receptor beta chain was identified during a study of blood T cell repertoires in COVID-19. The method was immunoSEQ multiplex PCR; TCRdb's version includes in-frame clones alone and lacks a portion of them. The sample comprises under 250,000 clones, roughly three quarters of which are singletons, and around 6% rests with the top ten. Turning to this clone: Other DNA sequences in this sample translate to the same CDR3.

The CDR3 has 15 residues. Germline V gene data show CDR1 as SGHRS and CDR2 as YFSETQ. Deletions cut 0 bases from V and 0 bases from J, with 7 bases between. The chain couples TRBV5-1 to TRBJ2-1; D is unclear. This TCR was recovered from a woman aged 40 to 50 with COVID-19, enrolled during active disease. The sample consisted of peripheral blood. CDR3 region: CASSLETGSYNEQFF. CDR3 bases: TGCGCCAGCAGCTTGGAGACGGGCTCCTACAATGAGCAGTTCTTC.